The 22 T cell receptor beta chains below all came from one sample that was sequenced in a study of blood T cell repertoires in COVID-19. The data were produced by immunoSEQ multiplex PCR, yet TCRdb's version contains in-frame clones alone and is incomplete. The sample lists under 20,000 clones, approximately 88% occurring once. What was sequenced was peripheral blood. These receptors all stem from a human donor in a cohort sampled during active COVID-19.

The chain employs TRBV2 and TRBJ2-7; TRBD2 matches 13 bases. This CDR3 region has 15 residues. Germline-derived CDR1 and CDR2 are SNHLY and FYNNEI. With V trimmed by 6 bases and J by 2 bases, 4 bases remained unmatched. The CDR3 loop reads CASSQGTSGTYEQYF. CDR3 bases: TGTGCCAGCAGCCAAGGGACTAGCGGGACCTACGAGCAGTACTTC. Full variable domain (rest looked up from reference TRBV2 and TRBJ2-7): EPEVTQTPSHQVTQMGQEVILRCVPISNHLYFYWYRQILGQKVEFLVSFYNNEISEKSEIFDDQFSVERPDGSNFTLKIRSTKLEDSAMYFCASSQGTSGTYEQYFGPGTRLTVT.

This clone was observed once. The chain carries TRBV2 and TRBJ2-5, with no clear D. The germline V gene has CDR1 SNHLY and CDR2 FYNNEI. The CDR3 is 11 residues long. Trimming pared 6 bases from V and 5 bases from J, leaving 7 bases between. This CDR3 reads CASRGEETQYF. Written as DNA, the CDR3 is TGTGCCAGCAGGGGCGAGGAGACCCAGTACTTC.

The chain uses TRBV11-2 and TRBJ2-2; TRBD2 agrees at 12 bases. Germline CDR1 reads SGHAT; CDR2 reads FQNNGV. Trimming took 5 bases from V and 3 from J; bases not matched to a gene: 13. The CDR3 runs to 19 residues. The CDR3 is CASSQSIASGRAYTGELFF. The CDR3 DNA reads TGTGCCAGCAGCCAATCGATCGCTAGCGGGAGGGCCTACACCGGGGAGCTGTTTTTT. Based on the CDR3 plus reference TRBV11-2 and TRBJ2-2, the full variable domain is EAGVAQSPRYKIIEKRQSVAFWCNPISGHATLYWYQQILGQGPKLLIQFQNNGVVDDSQLPKDRFSAERLKGVDSTLKIQPAKLEDSAVYLCASSQSIASGRAYTGELFFGEGSRLTVL.

V usage is TRBV9 and J usage is TRBJ2-7, with TRBD2 matching 8 bases. The ends lost 0 bases at V and 5 bases at J; junction bases unmatched: 7. Germline CDR1 is SGDLS and CDR2 is YYNGEE. The CDR3 extends over 15 amino acids. In nucleotides, the CDR3 is TGTGCCAGCAGCGTAGATGGAAGCGGGAGCGACGAGCAGTACTTC. It yields the protein CASSVDGSGSDEQYF.

V and J are TRBV5-4 and TRBJ2-7; TRBD2 matches at 12 bases. Germline CDR1 and CDR2: SGHNT and YYREEE (reference sequence). With 3 bases clipped from V and 0 bases from J, the junction kept 1 base outside the gene matches. There are 15 residues in the CDR3. CDR3 protein: CASSWGLAGSYEQYF. CDR3 nucleotide sequence: TGTGCCAGCAGCTGGGGACTAGCGGGCTCCTACGAGCAGTACTTC.

On this clone: At one of its ends the junction is not consistent with the germline gene, which may arise from a read error. The V call is TRBV4-1, the J call TRBJ2-7; 7 bases fit TRBD2. The length of the CDR3 is 15 residues. CDR1 and CDR2 (germline): MGHRA, YSYEKL. The CDR3 here is CASSQAQGGSYEQYF. DNA of the CDR3: TGCGCCAGCAGTCAAGCGCAGGGAGGGTCCTACGAGCAGTACTTC.

The rearrangement uses TRBV10-3 and TRBJ2-3; 14 bases align to TRBD2. From germline, CDR1 is ENHRY and CDR2 SYGVKD. The CDR3 is made up of 16 amino acids. V lost 3 bases and J lost 4; bases outside the gene matches: 3. CDR3 nucleotide sequence: TGTGCCATCAGTGATTTGACTAGCGGGAGGGCAGATACGCAGTATTTT. It is translated as CAISDLTSGRADTQYF.

V usage is TRBV5-4 and J usage is TRBJ2-2; 8 nucleotides agree with TRBD1. The V segment lost 2 bases and the J segment 6 bases; nucleotides outside the gene matches: 0. The germline V gene encodes CDR1 SGHNT and CDR2 YYREEE (reference sequence). The CDR3 consists of 13 residues. The CDR3 DNA follows: TGTGCCAGCAGCTTACAGGGGGCCGGGGAGCTGTTTTTT. Residues: CASSLQGAGELFF. The variable domain in full, with the rest retrieved from reference TRBV5-4 and TRBJ2-2, is ETGVTQSPTHLIKTRGQQVTLRCSSQSGHNTVSWYQQALGQGPQFIFQYYREEENGRGNFPPRFSGLQFPNYSSELNVNALELDDSALYLCASSLQGAGELFFGEGSRLTVL.

The chain recombines TRBV5-8 with TRBJ2-4; 9 nucleotides align to TRBD1. Germline V CDR1 and CDR2: SGHTS, YDEGEE. The CDR3 length is 16 residues. Trimming removed 1 base from V and 5 bases from J; junction bases left unmatched: 7. Here the CDR3 DNA reads TGTGCCAGCAGCTTGTTCACAGGGGGCTTCCAAAACATTCAGTACTTC. Amino acids: CASSLFTGGFQNIQYF.

This chain uses TRBV19 with TRBJ1-2; TRBD1 is a possible D gene (6 bases). From germline, CDR1 is LNHDA and CDR2 SQIVND (reference sequence). This CDR3 has 14 residues. V was pared by 1 base and J by 7 bases, with 13 bases between. CDR3 in amino acids: CASSIGRGSLGYTF. The CDR3 DNA reads as TGTGCCAGTAGTATAGGCAGGGGTTCGCTTGGCTACACCTTC.

The rearrangement links TRBV10-3 to TRBJ1-2; TRBD1 is a possible D gene (6 bases). The CDR3 spans 12 residues. Germline CDR1 ENHRY, CDR2 SYGVKD. The ends were cut back, 8 bases at V and 6 bases at J, with 13 bases in the middle. Here the CDR3 DNA reads TGTGCCATCTCTAGGGGGAAGGATGGCTACACCTTC. Translation: CAISRGKDGYTF.

This clone turned up a few times. The V call is TRBV5-1, the J call TRBJ2-1; 9 positions agree with TRBD2. This CDR3 is 16 amino acids long. V was pared by 4 bases and J by 0 bases, with 5 bases of the junction left unmatched. Germline CDR1 is SGHRS and CDR2 is YFSETQ. The chain's CDR3 is CASSKIAGVSYNEQFF. CDR3 nucleotide sequence: TGCGCCAGCAGCAAAATAGCGGGAGTCTCCTACAATGAGCAGTTCTTC.

In this sample, this clone turned up a few times. The chain is built from TRBV6-5 and TRBJ2-7; D is perhaps TRBD2 (5 bases). CDR1 MNHEY and CDR2 SVGAGI come from the germline V gene. CDR3 length: 14 residues. Trimming left V 8 bases short and J 3 bases short, with 17 bases between. DNA of the CDR3: TGTGCCAGCTCCTCCGACTACGTCGGCTACGAGCAGTACTTC. It codes for CASSSDYVGYEQYF.

The V and J genes are TRBV6-5 and TRBJ1-2, with D unresolved. Trimming pared 6 bases from V and 1 base from J, leaving 9 bases between. The germline gives CDR1 MNHEY, CDR2 SVGAGI. The CDR3 is made up of 13 amino acids. The CDR3 bases are TGTGCCAGCAGGGCACAGAGTAACTATGGCTACACCTTC. This sequence encodes CASRAQSNYGYTF.

The chain carries TRBV2 and TRBJ2-5, with 10 bases fitting TRBD1. CDR3 size: 16 residues. J lost 5 bases, V lost 6 bases, and 12 bases had no gene match. Germline values: CDR1 SNHLY, CDR2 FYNNEI. In DNA, the CDR3 is TGTGCCAGCAGCGCTTCGGACAGGGGGATTTTGGAGACCCAGTACTTC. It yields the protein CASSASDRGILETQYF.

The chain uses TRBV5-1 and TRBJ2-2; D may be TRBD2 (6 bases). The CDR3 is made up of 16 amino acids. Trimming took 0 bases from V and 6 from J, leaving 15 bases between them. Germline CDR1 is SGHRS and CDR2 is YFSETQ. The CDR3 reads CASSLAGPREAGELFF. CDR3 sequence (DNA): TGCGCCAGCAGCTTGGCGGGGCCAAGGGAGGCCGGGGAGCTGTTTTTT. The complete variable domain, with remaining parts taken from reference TRBV5-1 and TRBJ2-2, reads KAGVTQTPRYLIKTRGQQVTLSCSPISGHRSVSWYQQTPGQGLQFLFEYFSETQRNKGNFPGRFSGRQFSNSRSEMNVSTLELGDSALYLCASSLAGPREAGELFFGEGSRLTVL.

Here the CDR3 reads CASSGTASNQPQHF. CDR3 bases: TGTGCCAGCAGCGGGACAGCTAGTAATCAGCCCCAGCATTTT. This chain links TRBV28 with TRBJ1-5, with 7 bases lining up with TRBD1. This CDR3 region has 14 residues. Per the germline V gene, CDR1 is MDHEN and CDR2 is SYDVKM. V shed 6 bases, J shed 4 bases, and the junction held 6 bases outside the gene matches.

CDR3 coding DNA: TGTGCCAGCAGCCCAGGACTAGCGGGAGAGACCCAGTACTTC. Its translation is CASSPGLAGETQYF. V usage is TRBV7-3 and J usage is TRBJ2-5, with 11 bases lining up with TRBD2. The CDR3 has 14 residues. The V segment lost 5 bases and the J segment 4 bases; nucleotides outside the gene matches: 3. CDR1 and CDR2 from the germline V gene are SGHTA and FQGTGA.

This rearrangement joins TRBV7-8 to TRBJ1-1; 8 bases are shared with TRBD1. The CDR3 sequence is 15 residues long. V gave up 0 bases and J gave up 5 bases; unmatched junction bases: 5. Germline CDR1 and CDR2: SGHVS and FQNEAQ. CDR3 in amino acids: CASSLAGQGATEAFF. DNA for the CDR3: TGTGCCAGCAGCTTAGCGGGCCAGGGGGCGACTGAAGCTTTCTTT.

CDR3 nucleotides: TGTGCCAGCAGCCCAGACTCCCGGGGGACGCAGTATTTT. Amino acids: CASSPDSRGTQYF. The V gene is TRBV27, the J gene TRBJ2-3; D might be TRBD2 (6 bases). Trimming took off 6 bases at V and 9 bases at J, with 16 bases between the two ends. CDR3 length: 13 residues. Germline V gene sequence: CDR1 MNHEY, CDR2 SMNVEV (reference sequence).

Only a few counts were recorded for this clone. The chain has TRBV3-1 (or the pseudogene TRBV3-2) and TRBJ2-3; tentatively, D is TRBD2 (6 bases). Looked up from germline, CDR1 is LGHDT and CDR2 is YNNKEL (reference sequence). Trimming took off 3 bases at V and 2 bases at J, with 24 bases between the two ends. The CDR3 consists of 19 residues. Here the CDR3 reads CASSQVPLRYGGVTDTQYF. DNA of the CDR3: TGTGCCAGCAGCCAGGTGCCCTTACGTTACGGGGGAGTCACAGATACGCAGTATTTT.

This sequence joins TRBV9 and TRBJ2-3; D is undetermined. The CDR3 is made up of 15 amino acids. V shed 0 bases and J shed 2 bases, with 10 bases lying between them. CDR1 is SGDLS, CDR2 YYNGEE, per germline. This CDR3 is CASSVGPTPTDTQYF. In nucleotides, the CDR3 is TGTGCCAGCAGCGTAGGTCCTACCCCCACAGATACGCAGTATTTT.